This TCR beta chain was recorded in a study of cytomegalovirus exposure and HLA in healthy donors. There are 17 residues in the CDR3. The germline gives CDR1 SGHRS, CDR2 YFSETQ. The V end lost 0 bases, the J end lost 0 bases, and 13 bases lay between the germline ends. The PCR employed 60 Vbeta primers together with 13 Jbeta primers. The method was immunoSEQ multiplex PCR; TCRdb's version includes in-frame clones alone and lacks a portion of them. The table lists 130,000 to 150,000 clones, over 75% of them singletons, with 2% to 2.5% in the top ten. This chain joins TRBV5-1 and TRBJ1-3; D unresolved. The source is a man aged 30 to 39 in good health and CMV-seronegative. The specimen was PBMCs. The CDR3 here is CASSLDPTAASGNTIYF. The CDR3 DNA is TGCGCCAGCAGCTTGGATCCCACTGCGGCCTCTGGAAACACCATATATTTT.